This T cell receptor beta chain was recovered during a study of blood T cells in healthy people across ages. Study in general: Roughly one uniquely barcoded beta molecule per two T cells was captured.

On this clonotype itself: Its antigen is not known.

It was with a sample-barcoded 5' primer and a J-beta primer mix that a second PCR of roughly 7 to 12 cycles was run. TCRdb processed the 5' RACE reads anew with MiXCR; each CDR3 protein has one entry. The repertoire includes 1.5 million to 2 million distinct CDR3 sequences, around 50% of them detected once, and about 2.1% sits in the top ten. The study's findings and limits: Naive T cell percentage showed a strong correlation with the diversity of TCR beta.

The CDR3 spans 11 residues. V lost 6 bases to trimming and J lost 3 bases, with 9 bases between them. Germline V gives CDR1 DFQATT, CDR2 SNEGSKA (reference sequence). V gene TRBV20-1 combines with J gene TRBJ2-7, with D uncertain. The sequence derives from a woman aged 40 to 50 in good health. Material: blood. CDR3 residues: CSAPDGYEQYF. The CDR3 region has the DNA TGCAGTGCCCCGGACGGCTACGAGCAGTACTTC.